Listed below are T cell receptor beta chains from one sample, sequenced in a study of control samples from healthy donors and cancer patients. Method: immunoSEQ multiplex PCR; TCRdb's copy keeps in-frame clones and lacks some. The sample records around 68,000 clones, 83% being singletons. Sequencing was carried out using blood. The source of these receptors is a man in his sixties in good health. The conserved cysteine and the conserved F or W are not part of the CDR3 here. The order of the fields is V gene, CDR3 protein.

>TRBV27
ASSFTPPVLAGGNEQF
>TRBV27
ASSLADRNNSPLH
>TRBV6-2/TRBV6-3
ASSYSEAGKETQY
>TRBV6-6
ATVDSSSTQY
>TRBV5-1
ASSLGQAPYEQY
>TRBV30
AWSRPPSNSGEQF
>TRBV14
ASSPTGSGTEAF
>TRBV23-1
ASSPPRTFYPGYYGYT
>TRBV27
ASSSIGQGRNEQY
>TRBV30
AWRGQGVFAEAF
>TRBV18
ASSTGQGIASVQY
>TRBV21-1
ASSNREGARCEQF
>TRBV9
ASSETGGEGETQY
>TRBV18
ASSPYQETQY
>TRBV27
ASSYSGSTDTQY
>TRBV30
AWSVTGAHEAF
>TRBV6-2/TRBV6-3
ASSYPPSEQY